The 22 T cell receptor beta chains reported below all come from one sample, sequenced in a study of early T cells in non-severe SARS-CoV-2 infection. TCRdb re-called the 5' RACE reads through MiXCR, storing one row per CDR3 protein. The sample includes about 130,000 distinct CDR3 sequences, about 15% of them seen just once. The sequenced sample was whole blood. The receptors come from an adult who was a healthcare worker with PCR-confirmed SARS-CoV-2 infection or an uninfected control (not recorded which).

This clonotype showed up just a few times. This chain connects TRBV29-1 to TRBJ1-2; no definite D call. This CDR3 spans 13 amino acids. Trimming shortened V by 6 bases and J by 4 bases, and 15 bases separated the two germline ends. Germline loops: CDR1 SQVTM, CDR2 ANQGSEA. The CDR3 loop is CSVSRDGSYGYTF. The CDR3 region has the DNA TGCAGCGTGTCCCGGGATGGGAGCTATGGCTACACCTTC.

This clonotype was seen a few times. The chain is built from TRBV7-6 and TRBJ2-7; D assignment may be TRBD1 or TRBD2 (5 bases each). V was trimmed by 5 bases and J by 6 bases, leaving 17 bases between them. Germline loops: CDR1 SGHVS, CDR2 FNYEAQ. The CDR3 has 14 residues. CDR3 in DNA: TGTGCCAGCAGCCTAACCGGGACCGGCTCCGAGCAGTACTTC. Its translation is CASSLTGTGSEQYF.

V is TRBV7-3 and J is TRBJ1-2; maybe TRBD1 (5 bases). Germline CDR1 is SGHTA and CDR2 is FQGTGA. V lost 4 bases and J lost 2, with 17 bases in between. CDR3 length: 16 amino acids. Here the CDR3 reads CASSSDGHLSNYGYTF. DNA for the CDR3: TGTGCCAGCAGCTCGGACGGACACCTTTCCAACTATGGCTACACCTTC.

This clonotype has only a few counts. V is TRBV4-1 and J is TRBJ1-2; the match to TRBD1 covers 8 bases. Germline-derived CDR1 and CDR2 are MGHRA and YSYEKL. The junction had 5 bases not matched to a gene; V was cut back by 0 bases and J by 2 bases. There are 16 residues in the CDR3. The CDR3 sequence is CASSQDGQGANYGYTF. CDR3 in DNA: TGCGCCAGCAGCCAAGACGGACAGGGAGCCAACTATGGCTACACCTTC.

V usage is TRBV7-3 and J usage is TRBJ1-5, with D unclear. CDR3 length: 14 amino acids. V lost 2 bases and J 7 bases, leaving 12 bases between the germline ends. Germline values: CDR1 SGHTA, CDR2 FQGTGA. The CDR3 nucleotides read TGTGCCAGCAGCTTACGCTGGGTTCGGCAGCCCCAGCATTTT. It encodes CASSLRWVRQPQHF.

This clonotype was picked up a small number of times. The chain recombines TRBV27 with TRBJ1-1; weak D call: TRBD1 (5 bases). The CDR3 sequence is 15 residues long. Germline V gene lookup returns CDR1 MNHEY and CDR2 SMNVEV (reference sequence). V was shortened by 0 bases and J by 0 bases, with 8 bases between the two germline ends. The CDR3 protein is CASSLSVGLNTEAFF. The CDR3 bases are TGTGCCAGCAGTTTATCGGTGGGGCTGAACACTGAAGCTTTCTTT.

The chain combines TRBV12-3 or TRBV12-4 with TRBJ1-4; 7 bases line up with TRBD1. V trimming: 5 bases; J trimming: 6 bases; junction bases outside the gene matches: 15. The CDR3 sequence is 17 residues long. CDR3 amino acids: CASSPGLGGAVHEKLFF. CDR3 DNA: TGTGCCAGCAGTCCTGGGCTAGGGGGCGCGGTCCATGAAAAACTGTTTTTT.

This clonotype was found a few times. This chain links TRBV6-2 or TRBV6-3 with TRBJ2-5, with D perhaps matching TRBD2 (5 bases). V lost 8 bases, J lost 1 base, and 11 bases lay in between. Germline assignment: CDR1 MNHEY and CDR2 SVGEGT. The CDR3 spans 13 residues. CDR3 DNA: TGTGCCAGCGAGGCGAGCGGCCAAGAGACCCAGTACTTC. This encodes CASEASGQETQYF.

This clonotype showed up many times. CDR3 DNA: TGTGCCAGCAGAGATTCGACAGGGATACAGTTCTTC. Its protein product is CASRDSTGIQFF. V is TRBV7-9 and J is TRBJ2-1; 7 bases fit TRBD1. From germline, CDR1 is SEHNR and CDR2 FQNEAQ (reference sequence). Trimming removed 6 bases from V and 13 bases from J; junction bases left unmatched: 9. The CDR3 contains 12 residues.

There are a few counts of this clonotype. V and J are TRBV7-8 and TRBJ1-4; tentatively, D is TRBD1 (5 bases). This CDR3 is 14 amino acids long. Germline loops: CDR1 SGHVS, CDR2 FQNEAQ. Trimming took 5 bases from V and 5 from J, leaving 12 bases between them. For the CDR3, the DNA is TGTGCCAGCAGCCTTACTGGGGGAAATGAAAAACTGTTTTTT. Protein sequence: CASSLTGGNEKLFF.

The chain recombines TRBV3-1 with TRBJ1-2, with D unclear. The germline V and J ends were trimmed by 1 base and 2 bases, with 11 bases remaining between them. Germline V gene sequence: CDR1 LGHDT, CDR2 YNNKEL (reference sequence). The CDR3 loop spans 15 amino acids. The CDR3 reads CASSQATTSNYGYTF. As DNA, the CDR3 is TGTGCCAGCAGCCAAGCGACCACATCAAACTATGGCTACACCTTC.

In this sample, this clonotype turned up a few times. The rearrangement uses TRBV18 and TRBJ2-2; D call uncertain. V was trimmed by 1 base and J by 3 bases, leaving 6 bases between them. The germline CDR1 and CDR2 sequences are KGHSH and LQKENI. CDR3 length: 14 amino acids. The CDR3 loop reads CASSPRWDTGELFF. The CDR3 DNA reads TGTGCCAGCTCACCACGCTGGGACACCGGGGAGCTGTTTTTT.

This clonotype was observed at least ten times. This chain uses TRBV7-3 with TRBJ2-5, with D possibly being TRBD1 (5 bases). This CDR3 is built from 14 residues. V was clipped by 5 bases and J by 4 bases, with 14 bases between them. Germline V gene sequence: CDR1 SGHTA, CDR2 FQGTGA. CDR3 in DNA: TGTGCCAGCAGCGCGCAGGGTACCGGAGAGACCCAGTACTTC. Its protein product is CASSAQGTGETQYF.

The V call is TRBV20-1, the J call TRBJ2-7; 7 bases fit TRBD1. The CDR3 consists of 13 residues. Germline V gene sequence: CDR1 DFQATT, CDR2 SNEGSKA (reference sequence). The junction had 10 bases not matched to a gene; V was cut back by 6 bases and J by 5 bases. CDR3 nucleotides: TGCAGTGCAGCCGGGACAGCAAAAAACGAGCAGTACTTC. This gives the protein CSAAGTAKNEQYF.

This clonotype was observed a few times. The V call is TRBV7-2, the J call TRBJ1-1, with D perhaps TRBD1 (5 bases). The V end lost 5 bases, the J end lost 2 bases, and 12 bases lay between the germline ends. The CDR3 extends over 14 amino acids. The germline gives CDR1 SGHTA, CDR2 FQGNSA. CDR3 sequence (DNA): TGTGCCAGCAGCCCCATGGGGGTAAACACTGAAGCTTTCTTT. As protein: CASSPMGVNTEAFF.

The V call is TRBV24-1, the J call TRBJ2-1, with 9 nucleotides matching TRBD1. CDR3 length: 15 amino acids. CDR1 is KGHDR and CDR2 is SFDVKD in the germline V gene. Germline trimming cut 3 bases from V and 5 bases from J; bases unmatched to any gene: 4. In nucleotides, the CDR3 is TGTGCCACCAGTGATCTGGGGACAGGGAACAATGAGCAGTTCTTC. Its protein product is CATSDLGTGNNEQFF.

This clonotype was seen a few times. The CDR3 DNA sequence: TGTGCCAGCACAACTAGCGGGGGGCACTATGAGCAGTTCTTC. Translated: CASTTSGGHYEQFF. The V gene is TRBV12-3 or TRBV12-4, the J gene TRBJ2-1; TRBD2 aligns across 12 bases. V was clipped by 7 bases and J by 8 bases; unmatched bases: 6. The CDR3 is 14 residues long.

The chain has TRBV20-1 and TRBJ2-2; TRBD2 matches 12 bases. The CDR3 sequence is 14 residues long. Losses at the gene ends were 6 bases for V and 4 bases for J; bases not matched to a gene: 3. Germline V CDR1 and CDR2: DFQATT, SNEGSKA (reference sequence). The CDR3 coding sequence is TGCAGTGCCTCGGGACTAGCGGGCACCGGGGAGCTGTTTTTT. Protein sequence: CSASGLAGTGELFF.

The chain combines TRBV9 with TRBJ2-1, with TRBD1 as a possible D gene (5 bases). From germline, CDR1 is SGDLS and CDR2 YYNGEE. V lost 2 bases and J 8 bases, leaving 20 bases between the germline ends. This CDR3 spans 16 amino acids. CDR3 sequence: CASSVQGSLIPDEQFF. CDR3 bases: TGTGCCAGCAGCGTCCAGGGTTCTCTAATTCCAGATGAGCAGTTCTTC.

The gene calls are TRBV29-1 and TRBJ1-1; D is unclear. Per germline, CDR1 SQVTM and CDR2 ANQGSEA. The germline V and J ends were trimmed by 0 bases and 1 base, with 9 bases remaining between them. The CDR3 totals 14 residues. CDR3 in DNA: TGCAGCGTTGAAGAGAACAGACGGAACACTGAAGCTTTCTTT. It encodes CSVEENRRNTEAFF.

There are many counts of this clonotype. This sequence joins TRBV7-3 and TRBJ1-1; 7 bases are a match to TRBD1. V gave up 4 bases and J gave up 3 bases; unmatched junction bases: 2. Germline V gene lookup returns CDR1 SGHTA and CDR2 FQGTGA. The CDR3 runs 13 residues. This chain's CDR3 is CASSSQGYTEAFF. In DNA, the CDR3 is TGTGCCAGCAGCTCACAGGGGTACACTGAAGCTTTCTTT. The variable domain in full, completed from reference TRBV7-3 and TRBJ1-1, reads GAGVSQTPSNKVTEKGKYVELRCDPISGHTALYWYRQSLGQGPEFLIYFQGTGAADDSGLPNDRFFAVRPEGSVSTLKIQRTERGDSAVYLCASSSQGYTEAFFGQGTRLTVV.

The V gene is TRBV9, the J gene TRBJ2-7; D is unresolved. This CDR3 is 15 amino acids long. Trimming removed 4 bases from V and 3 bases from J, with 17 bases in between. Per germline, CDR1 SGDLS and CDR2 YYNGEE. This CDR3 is CASSSGLGNNYEQYF. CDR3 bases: TGTGCCAGCAGCTCTGGCCTTGGGAATAACTACGAGCAGTACTTC.